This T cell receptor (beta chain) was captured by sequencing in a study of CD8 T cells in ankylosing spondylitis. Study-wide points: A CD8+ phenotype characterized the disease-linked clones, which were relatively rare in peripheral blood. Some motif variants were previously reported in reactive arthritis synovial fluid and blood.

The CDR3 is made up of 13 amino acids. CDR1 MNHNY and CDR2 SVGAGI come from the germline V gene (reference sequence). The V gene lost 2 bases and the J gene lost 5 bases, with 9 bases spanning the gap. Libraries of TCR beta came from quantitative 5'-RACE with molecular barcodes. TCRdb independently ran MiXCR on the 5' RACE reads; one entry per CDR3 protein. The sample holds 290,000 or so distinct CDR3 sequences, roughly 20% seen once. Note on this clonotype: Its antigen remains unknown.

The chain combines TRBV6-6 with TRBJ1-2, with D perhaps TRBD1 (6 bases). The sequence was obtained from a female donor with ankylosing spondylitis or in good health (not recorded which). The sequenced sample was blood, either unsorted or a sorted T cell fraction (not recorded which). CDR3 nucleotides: TGTGCCAGCAGTTACCGGACAGCATATGGCTACACCTTC. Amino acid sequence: CASSYRTAYGYTF.